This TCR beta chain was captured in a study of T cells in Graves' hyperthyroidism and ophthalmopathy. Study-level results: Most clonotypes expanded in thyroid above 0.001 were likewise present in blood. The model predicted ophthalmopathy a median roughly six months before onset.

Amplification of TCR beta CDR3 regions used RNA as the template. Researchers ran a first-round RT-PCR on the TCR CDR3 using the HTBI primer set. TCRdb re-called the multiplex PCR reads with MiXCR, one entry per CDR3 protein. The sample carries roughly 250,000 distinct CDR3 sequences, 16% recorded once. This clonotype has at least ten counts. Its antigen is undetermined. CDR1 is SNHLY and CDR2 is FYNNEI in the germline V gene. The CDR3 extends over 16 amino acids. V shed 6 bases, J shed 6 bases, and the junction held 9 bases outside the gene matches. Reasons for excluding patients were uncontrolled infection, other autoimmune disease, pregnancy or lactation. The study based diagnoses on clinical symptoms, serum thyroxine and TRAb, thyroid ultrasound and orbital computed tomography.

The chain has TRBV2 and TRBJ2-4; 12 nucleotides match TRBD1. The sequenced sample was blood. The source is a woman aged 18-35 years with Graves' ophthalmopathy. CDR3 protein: CASRSGTGGVRNIQYF. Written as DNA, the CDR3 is TGTGCCAGCAGGTCCGGGACAGGGGGCGTCAGAAACATTCAGTACTTC.